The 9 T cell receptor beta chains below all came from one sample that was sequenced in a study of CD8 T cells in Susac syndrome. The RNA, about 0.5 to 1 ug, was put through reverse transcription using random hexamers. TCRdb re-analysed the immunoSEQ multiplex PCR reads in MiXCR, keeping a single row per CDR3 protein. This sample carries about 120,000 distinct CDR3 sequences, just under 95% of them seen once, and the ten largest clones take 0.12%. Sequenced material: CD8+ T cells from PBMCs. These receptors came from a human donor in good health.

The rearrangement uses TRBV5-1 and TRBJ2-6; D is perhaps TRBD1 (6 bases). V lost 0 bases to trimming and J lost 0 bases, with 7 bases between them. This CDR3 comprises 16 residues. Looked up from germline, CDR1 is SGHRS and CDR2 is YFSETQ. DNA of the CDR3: TGCGCCAGCAGCTTGGGGACAGCCTCTGGGGCCAACGTCCTGACTTTC. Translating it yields CASSLGTASGANVLTF.

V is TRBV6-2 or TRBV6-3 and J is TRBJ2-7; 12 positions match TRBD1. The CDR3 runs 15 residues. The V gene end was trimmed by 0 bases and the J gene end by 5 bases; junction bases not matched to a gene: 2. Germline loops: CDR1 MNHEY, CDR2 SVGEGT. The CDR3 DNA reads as TGTGCCAGCAGTTACTCTGGGACAGGGGGCAACGAGCAGTACTTC. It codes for CASSYSGTGGNEQYF.

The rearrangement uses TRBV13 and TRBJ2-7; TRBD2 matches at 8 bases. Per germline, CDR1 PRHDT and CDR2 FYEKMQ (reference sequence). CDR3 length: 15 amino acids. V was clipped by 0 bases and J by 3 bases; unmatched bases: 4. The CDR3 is CASSLGLGRVYEQYF. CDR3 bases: TGTGCCAGCAGCTTAGGCCTCGGGAGGGTCTACGAGCAGTACTTC.

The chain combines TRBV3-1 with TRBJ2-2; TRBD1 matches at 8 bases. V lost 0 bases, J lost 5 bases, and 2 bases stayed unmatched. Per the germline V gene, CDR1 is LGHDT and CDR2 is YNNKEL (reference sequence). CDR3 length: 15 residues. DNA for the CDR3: TGTGCCAGCAGCCAAGATAACAGGGGGACCGGGGAGCTGTTTTTT. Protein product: CASSQDNRGTGELFF.

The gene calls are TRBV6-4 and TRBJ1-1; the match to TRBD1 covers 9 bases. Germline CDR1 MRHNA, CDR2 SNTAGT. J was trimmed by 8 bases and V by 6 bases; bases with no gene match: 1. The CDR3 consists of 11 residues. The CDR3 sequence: CASSDRGEAFF. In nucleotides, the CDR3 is TGTGCCAGCAGCGACAGGGGGGAAGCTTTCTTT.

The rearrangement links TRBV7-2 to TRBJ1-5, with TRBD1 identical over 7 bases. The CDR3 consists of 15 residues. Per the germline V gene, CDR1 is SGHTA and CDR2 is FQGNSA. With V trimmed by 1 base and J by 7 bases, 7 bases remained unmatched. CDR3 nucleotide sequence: TGTGCCAGCAGCTTAGACGTGGGACAGTTACAGCCCCAGCATTTT. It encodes CASSLDVGQLQPQHF.

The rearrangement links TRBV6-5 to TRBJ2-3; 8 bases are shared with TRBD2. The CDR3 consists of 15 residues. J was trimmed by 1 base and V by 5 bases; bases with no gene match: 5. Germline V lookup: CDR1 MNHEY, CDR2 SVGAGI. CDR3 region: CASSRQAGGTDTQYF. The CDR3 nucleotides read TGTGCCAGCAGTCGACAAGCGGGGGGCACAGATACGCAGTATTTT.

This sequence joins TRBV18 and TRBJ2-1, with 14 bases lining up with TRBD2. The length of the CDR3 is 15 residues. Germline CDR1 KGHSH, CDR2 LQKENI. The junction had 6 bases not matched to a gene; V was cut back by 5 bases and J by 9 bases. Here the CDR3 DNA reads TGTGCCAGCTCATCGACTAGCGGGGGGGCGAGTGAGCAGTTCTTC. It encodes CASSSTSGGASEQFF.

CDR3 DNA: TGTGCCAGTAGTACCATAGACCTTACCGGGGAGCTGTTTTTT. This translates into CASSTIDLTGELFF. The J gene is TRBJ2-2, the V gene TRBV19, with no clear D. The CDR3 sequence is 14 residues long. The V gene's germline CDR1 is LNHDA and CDR2 SQIVND (reference sequence). V shed 4 bases and J shed 5 bases, with 11 bases lying between them. The entire variable domain, with the rest obtained from reference TRBV19 and TRBJ2-2, is as follows: DGGITQSPKYLFRKEGQNVTLSCEQNLNHDAMYWYRQDPGQGLRLIYYSQIVNDFQKGDIAEGYSVSREKKESFPLTVTSAQKNPTAFYLCASSTIDLTGELFFGEGSRLTVL.